The next 26 T cell receptor beta chains were all read from a single sample in a study of CD8+CD57+ T cells in acquired aplastic anemia. Patients chosen for sequencing had CD8+CD57+ cells that had expanded, as shown by flow cytometry. Genomic DNA acted as the template from which TCR beta VDJ combination and CDR3 sequence profiling were carried out. TCRdb re-derived calls from the reads in MiXCR, one entry per CDR3 protein. The sample shows about 98,000 distinct CDR3 sequences, about 63% of them seen only once. The sample comprised sorted CD4+, CD8+, or CD8+CD57+ T cells (not recorded which) from PBMCs. The origin of the receptors is a human donor with aplastic anemia.

J is TRBJ2-1 and V is TRBV3-1; 7 nucleotides align to TRBD1. Germline V gene sequence: CDR1 LGHDT, CDR2 YNNKEL (reference sequence). The CDR3 length is 16 residues. Trimming cost V 1 base and J 6 bases; bases outside gene matches: 9. CDR3 nucleotides: TGTGCCAGCAGCCAAGTGGGACAGCCTAAAGTCAATGAGCAGTTCTTC. Translation: CASSQVGQPKVNEQFF.

The sample holds a few counts of this clonotype. The chain uses TRBV2 and TRBJ2-2, with D possibly matching TRBD1 (5 bases). CDR1 and CDR2 (germline): SNHLY, FYNNEI. The CDR3 covers 13 residues. Trimming cost V 5 bases and J 9 bases, with 13 bases left between them. The CDR3 DNA follows: TGTGCCAGCAGTCCGACAGTGGGTAGGGAGCTGTTTTTT. Translated, it gives CASSPTVGRELFF.

J is TRBJ1-3 and V is TRBV2; D is ambiguous. Trimming cost V 7 bases and J 5 bases, with 6 bases left between them. Germline V gene data show CDR1 as SNHLY and CDR2 as FYNNEI. The CDR3 totals 11 residues. The CDR3 DNA follows: TGTGCCAGCACAGTAAGAAACACCATATATTTT. This translates into CASTVRNTIYF.

The chain joins TRBV4-1 to TRBJ1-2; a weak D match, TRBD1 (6 bases). CDR3 length: 16 amino acids. Trimming removed 0 bases from V and 5 bases from J, with 16 bases in between. Germline values: CDR1 MGHRA, CDR2 YSYEKL. The CDR3: CASSQDGLGGRYGYTF. The CDR3 DNA reads TGCGCCAGCAGCCAAGATGGATTGGGGGGCAGATATGGCTACACCTTC.

The V and J genes are TRBV24-1 and TRBJ2-2; D is possibly TRBD2 (6 bases). V shed 2 bases and J shed 6 bases, with 12 bases lying between them. Germline CDR1 KGHDR, CDR2 SFDVKD. The CDR3 loop spans 15 amino acids. The CDR3 is CATSDSGSAAGELFF. The CDR3 region has the DNA TGTGCCACCAGTGATTCCGGGAGTGCGGCCGGGGAGCTGTTTTTT.

The chain is built from TRBV19 and TRBJ1-2; 7 nucleotides agree with TRBD1. V lost 5 bases and J lost 2; bases outside the gene matches: 8. The CDR3 consists of 15 residues. Germline loops: CDR1 LNHDA, CDR2 SQIVND (reference sequence). CDR3 region: CASSLRQGLNYGYTF. CDR3 coding DNA: TGTGCCAGTAGTCTGCGACAGGGACTCAACTATGGCTACACCTTC.

The chain combines TRBV15 with TRBJ2-2; D is possibly TRBD1 (5 bases). The CDR3 extends over 14 amino acids. With 5 bases removed from V and 5 bases from J, the gap between germline ends came to 12 bases. The germline V gene encodes CDR1 LNHNV and CDR2 YYDKDF (reference sequence). The CDR3 DNA reads TGTGCCACCAGCGCAGGGCGCGAGACCGGGGAGCTGTTTTTT. This encodes CATSAGRETGELFF.

The genes are TRBV20-1 and TRBJ2-4; D possibly corresponds to TRBD2 (6 bases). The ends were cut back, 5 bases at V and 9 bases at J, with 14 bases in the middle. Germline-derived CDR1 and CDR2 are DFQATT and SNEGSKA (reference sequence). This CDR3 has 12 residues. The CDR3 DNA reads as TGCAGTGCTTTTAGCGGCCTTGGCATTCAGTACTTC. Translated: CSAFSGLGIQYF.

The chain couples TRBV9 to TRBJ2-7; 9 nucleotides align to TRBD2. The germline gives CDR1 SGDLS, CDR2 YYNGEE. The length of the CDR3 is 15 residues. Trimming at V came to 3 bases and at J to 0 bases, leaving 4 bases not matched to a gene. The DNA of the CDR3 is TGTGCCAGCAGCGCGACTAGCGGCAGCTCCTACGAGCAGTACTTC. Amino acids: CASSATSGSSYEQYF. Together with reference TRBV9 and TRBJ2-7, the CDR3 gives the full variable domain: DSGVTQTPKHLITATGQRVTLRCSPRSGDLSVYWYQQSLDQGLQFLIQYYNGEERAKGNILERFSAQQFPDLHSELNLSSLELGDSALYFCASSATSGSSYEQYFGPGTRLTVT.

V usage is TRBV15 and J usage is TRBJ2-7; TRBD1 might be the D (6 bases). The CDR3 contains 16 residues. Germline values: CDR1 LNHNV, CDR2 YYDKDF (reference sequence). Trimming left V 0 bases short and J 2 bases short, with 14 bases between. The CDR3 spells CATSRDRVGAPYEQYF. The DNA of the CDR3 is TGTGCCACCAGCAGAGATCGTGTGGGGGCCCCCTACGAGCAGTACTTC.

The chain has TRBV7-9 and TRBJ2-7, with TRBD2 as a possible D gene (6 bases). This CDR3 comprises 13 residues. From germline, CDR1 is SEHNR and CDR2 FQNEAQ (reference sequence). V gave up 4 bases and J gave up 3 bases, with 10 bases separating them. CDR3 coding DNA: TGTGCCAGCAGCTATGGCGGGGACTACGAGCAGTACTTC. Protein sequence: CASSYGGDYEQYF. Drawing the rest from reference TRBV7-9 and TRBJ2-7, the complete variable domain is DTGVSQNPRHKITKRGQNVTFRCDPISEHNRLYWYRQTLGQGPEFLTYFQNEAQLEKSRLLSDRFSAERPKGSFSTLEIQRTEQGDSAMYLCASSYGGDYEQYFGPGTRLTVT.

This chain uses TRBV19 with TRBJ1-3; D remains unclear. Germline V gene lookup returns CDR1 LNHDA and CDR2 SQIVND (reference sequence). The CDR3 length is 13 residues. With 7 bases removed from V and 0 bases from J, the gap between germline ends came to 7 bases. CDR3: CASTVHSGNTIYF. The CDR3 DNA reads TGTGCCAGTACCGTCCACTCTGGAAACACCATATATTTT.

The V gene is TRBV10-1, the J gene TRBJ1-1; TRBD1 agrees at 7 bases. CDR1 is WNHNN, CDR2 SYGVQD, per germline (reference sequence). CDR3 size: 14 residues. The V gene end was trimmed by 10 bases and the J gene end by 1 base; junction bases not matched to a gene: 9. In DNA, the CDR3 is TGCGCCACCACGGTCAGGACAGGGAACACTGAAGCTTTCTTT. Translated: CATTVRTGNTEAFF.

This chain connects TRBV24-1 to TRBJ2-7; D is ambiguous. From germline, CDR1 is KGHDR and CDR2 SFDVKD. The CDR3 sequence is 11 residues long. V was pared by 5 bases and J by 3 bases, with 4 bases between. CDR3: CATSAGYEQYF. The CDR3 DNA follows: TGTGCCACCAGTGCTGGCTACGAGCAGTACTTC.

The chain couples TRBV12-3 or TRBV12-4 to TRBJ1-3; D uncertain. This CDR3 is 16 amino acids long. V was shortened by 5 bases and J by 0 bases, with 14 bases between the two germline ends. CDR3 sequence: CASSLSDAGSGNTIYF. CDR3 DNA sequence: TGTGCCAGCAGTCTGTCGGACGCCGGCTCTGGAAACACCATATATTTT.

This chain uses TRBV7-9 with TRBJ1-6; D perhaps matches TRBD1 (5 bases). CDR3 length: 14 residues. The V end was cut by 1 base, the J end by 7 bases, with 8 bases between. Germline CDR1 SEHNR, CDR2 FQNEAQ (reference sequence). The CDR3 region has the DNA TGTGCCAGCAGCTTAGGGGGGTTGAATTCACCCCTCCACTTT. Residues: CASSLGGLNSPLHF.

To note about this clonotype: This may come from a read error, since a much larger clone is one base off. This chain connects TRBV6-1 to TRBJ1-4; D possibly corresponds to TRBD1 (6 bases). The CDR3 extends over 13 amino acids. Germline V gene data show CDR1 as MNHNS and CDR2 as SASEGT. DNA for the CDR3: TGTGCCAGTGGGGGGGCAACTAATGAAAAACCGTTTTTT. Translation gives CASGGATNEKPFF.

This chain uses TRBV5-1 with TRBJ1-2; the D gene is possibly TRBD1 (5 bases). V lost 0 bases and J 3 bases, leaving 12 bases between the germline ends. The CDR3 runs 15 residues. Germline CDR1 is SGHRS and CDR2 is YFSETQ. The CDR3, as DNA: TGCGCCAGCAGCTTGGCTAATGTGGGGGACTATGGCTACACCTTC. Translation: CASSLANVGDYGYTF.

V usage is TRBV19 and J usage is TRBJ2-5, with D hard to call. The CDR3 runs 16 residues. The germline V and J ends were trimmed by 5 bases and 3 bases, with 19 bases remaining between them. Germline CDR1 and CDR2: LNHDA and SQIVND (reference sequence). CDR3 bases: TGTGCCAGTAGTCCAACCCTGCCCAGTGGGAAAGAGACCCAGTACTTC. This translates into CASSPTLPSGKETQYF.

The chain couples TRBV20-1 to TRBJ1-5; 7 bases are a match to TRBD1. V shed 1 base, J shed 2 bases, and the junction held 2 bases outside the gene matches. The CDR3 contains 14 residues. The V gene's germline CDR1 is DFQATT and CDR2 SNEGSKA (reference sequence). The CDR3 coding sequence is TGCAGTGCTAGAGCTGGACAGGGCAATCAGCCCCAGCATTTT. Its translation is CSARAGQGNQPQHF.

The chain couples TRBV20-1 to TRBJ1-6; a possible D gene is TRBD1 (6 bases). Trimming shortened V by 6 bases and J by 0 bases, and 21 bases separated the two germline ends. This CDR3 is built from 18 residues. CDR1 DFQATT and CDR2 SNEGSKA come from the germline V gene (reference sequence). CDR3 sequence reads: CSAQKQDSRSSYNSPLHF. In nucleotides, the CDR3 is TGCAGTGCCCAAAAACAGGACAGCCGGAGCTCCTATAATTCACCCCTCCACTTT.

This chain connects TRBV20-1 to TRBJ2-5; D remains ambiguous. V shed 4 bases and J shed 4 bases, with 16 bases lying between them. CDR1 DFQATT and CDR2 SNEGSKA come from the germline V gene (reference sequence). The CDR3 contains 14 residues. The CDR3 reads CSAIEDLMGETQYF. CDR3 DNA: TGCAGTGCTATAGAGGACCTGATGGGAGAGACCCAGTACTTC.

The gene calls are TRBV5-4 and TRBJ2-7, with TRBD2 matching over 10 bases. Germline V CDR1 and CDR2: SGHNT, YYREEE (reference sequence). J was trimmed by 2 bases and V by 0 bases; bases with no gene match: 2. CDR3 length: 15 residues. The CDR3 sequence is CASSLGTSGTYEQYF. In DNA form, the CDR3 reads TGTGCCAGCAGCTTGGGGACTAGCGGTACCTACGAGCAGTACTTC.

The genes are TRBV5-8 and TRBJ2-5, with 10 bases that match TRBD2. The germline V gene encodes CDR1 SGHTS and CDR2 YDEGEE. This CDR3 spans 15 amino acids. The V segment lost 4 bases and the J segment 2 bases; nucleotides outside the gene matches: 5. CDR3: CASSAGTSEQETQYF. The CDR3 coding sequence is TGTGCCAGCAGCGCCGGGACTAGCGAACAAGAGACCCAGTACTTC.

This clonotype was seen at least ten times. As DNA, the CDR3 is TGTGCCAGCGGTGGGACTAGCGGGATTTACAATGAGCAGTTCTTC. This sequence encodes CASGGTSGIYNEQFF. The rearrangement links TRBV6-1 to TRBJ2-1; 13 nucleotides line up with TRBD2. The J segment lost 4 bases and the V segment lost 8 bases, leaving 5 bases of the junction unmatched. This CDR3 has 15 residues. In germline, CDR1 is MNHNS, CDR2 SASEGT.

This clonotype was observed a few times. This sequence joins TRBV24-1 and TRBJ2-1, with 11 positions matching TRBD2. After removal of 9 bases from V and 2 bases from J, the junction contained 2 bases not matched to a gene. The CDR3 contains 14 residues. The germline gives CDR1 KGHDR, CDR2 SFDVKD. DNA for the CDR3: TGTGCCACCGTAGCGGGAGGGCCCTACAATGAGCAGTTCTTC. It specifies CATVAGGPYNEQFF.